This entry describes one T cell receptor beta chain. This entry belongs to a study of blood T cell repertoires in COVID-19. Study details: COVID-19 samples, acute and convalescent, were from the United States, Italy and Spain. T cells, B-cell-depleted T cells, or PBMCs provided the cDNA or gDNA that served as material.

Per the original data handling: It was from reference gene primer amplification that nucleated cell counts were estimated. The protocol was immunoSEQ multiplex PCR, while the TCRdb copy is restricted to in-frame clones and leaves out a portion. That table gives V, J and clone size, and the DNA gave D and trimming. This sample carries 65,000 to 75,000 clones, around 92% of them seen once, and the ten largest clones take around 14%. The CDR3 contains 15 residues. Per germline, CDR1 SGHNT and CDR2 YENEEA. V lost 7 bases to trimming and J lost 6 bases; unmatched junction nucleotides: 11. Sequences were obtained from peripheral blood. The TCR originated in a human donor with active COVID-19. The donor label of this sample is uncertain. V gene TRBV11-3 combines with J gene TRBJ2-1; 8 bases align to TRBD1. CDR3 in amino acids: CASTGEGTGTNEQFF. CDR3 nucleotides: TGTGCCAGCACAGGAGAGGGGACAGGCACCAATGAGCAGTTCTTC.